These T cell receptor beta chains were read from a single sample in a study of blood T cell repertoires in COVID-19. Clones were read by immunoSEQ multiplex PCR, and TCRdb kept only the in-frame ones, dropping some. The data contain some 140,000 clones, approximately 81% of them seen just once; the ten biggest clones take up about 8.4%. The sample was peripheral blood. Every receptor here comes from a woman aged 55-70 years with active or convalescent COVID-19. Both conserved end residues are part of each CDR3. A D gene is named only where the DNA matches it firmly. Size is omitted from some rows. Given values are once, few, many or a class for expanded clones.

clone size: NA
D gene: TRBD1
J gene: TRBJ1-2
CDR3 length: 15
V gene: TRBV18
CDR3 protein: CASSQTQGGDYGYTF
CDR3 DNA: TGTGCCAGCTCACAGACCCAAGGGGGCGACTATGGCTACACCTTC

clone size: NA
D gene: TRBD1
J gene: TRBJ1-6
CDR3 length: 16
V gene: TRBV28
CDR3 protein: CASSPWPGQTNSPLHF
CDR3 DNA: TGTGCCAGCAGTCCTTGGCCGGGACAGACTAATTCACCCCTCCACTTT

clone size: NA
D gene: NA
J gene: TRBJ2-6
CDR3 length: 13
V gene: TRBV29-1
CDR3 protein: CSVSGSGANVLTF
CDR3 DNA: TGCAGCGTTTCGGGCTCTGGGGCCAACGTCCTGACTTTC

clone size: NA
D gene: TRBD2
J gene: TRBJ2-1
CDR3 length: 13
V gene: TRBV3-1/TRBV3-2
CDR3 protein: CASSQLAGYQQFF
CDR3 DNA: TGTGCCAGCAGCCAATTAGCGGGATATCAGCAGTTCTTC

clone size: few
D gene: TRBD1
J gene: TRBJ1-1
CDR3 length: 15
V gene: TRBV10-1
CDR3 protein: CASSGDRGLGTEAFF
CDR3 DNA: TGCGCCAGCAGCGGGGACAGGGGGTTAGGCACTGAAGCTTTCTTT

clone size: NA
D gene: NA
J gene: TRBJ1-4
CDR3 length: 17
V gene: TRBV4-3
CDR3 protein: CASSQDAAGLRGEKLFF
CDR3 DNA: TGCGCCAGCAGCCAAGATGCGGCCGGTCTTCGTGGGGAAAAACTGTTTTTT

clone size: few
D gene: TRBD1
J gene: TRBJ2-2
CDR3 length: 13
V gene: TRBV19
CDR3 protein: CASNIQGTGELFF
CDR3 DNA: TGTGCCAGTAACATACAGGGGACCGGGGAGCTGTTTTTT

clone size: NA
D gene: TRBD1
J gene: TRBJ1-1
CDR3 length: 13
V gene: TRBV15
CDR3 protein: CATSRYRGSEAFF
CDR3 DNA: TGTGCCACCAGCAGATACAGGGGCTCTGAAGCTTTCTTT

clone size: NA
D gene: NA
J gene: TRBJ1-1
CDR3 length: 14
V gene: TRBV29-1
CDR3 protein: CSVELRHPVGSGFF
CDR3 DNA: TGCAGCGTTGAGTTAAGACACCCCGTAGGGAGCGGTTTCTTT

clone size: NA
D gene: TRBD1
J gene: TRBJ2-1
CDR3 length: 15
V gene: TRBV5-4
CDR3 protein: CASNPGGQGSNEQFF
CDR3 DNA: TGTGCCAGCAATCCTGGGGGACAGGGAAGCAATGAGCAGTTCTTC

clone size: few
D gene: NA
J gene: TRBJ1-4
CDR3 length: 15
V gene: TRBV6-2/TRBV6-3
CDR3 protein: CASSTPGGGSEKLFF
CDR3 DNA: TGTGCCAGCAGCACCCCCGGGGGAGGGAGTGAAAAACTGTTTTTT

clone size: few
D gene: TRBD2
J gene: TRBJ2-5
CDR3 length: 16
V gene: TRBV4-1
CDR3 protein: CASSQGSAGGRETQYF
CDR3 DNA: TGCGCCAGCAGCCAAGGTTCTGCGGGGGGGCGGGAGACCCAGTACTTC

clone size: NA
D gene: NA
J gene: TRBJ1-2
CDR3 length: 12
V gene: TRBV28
CDR3 protein: CASSSPGYGYTF
CDR3 DNA: TGTGCCAGCAGTTCGCCGGGCTATGGCTACACCTTC

clone size: NA
D gene: NA
J gene: TRBJ1-1
CDR3 length: 17
V gene: TRBV9
CDR3 protein: CASSAPRGGALSTEAFF
CDR3 DNA: TGTGCCAGCAGCGCCCCCCGGGGGGGGGCGCTAAGCACTGAAGCTTTCTTT

clone size: NA
D gene: NA
J gene: TRBJ2-7
CDR3 length: 13
V gene: TRBV9
CDR3 protein: CASSVAGEDEQYF
CDR3 DNA: TGTGCCAGCAGCGTAGCGGGAGAGGACGAGCAGTACTTC

clone size: NA
D gene: NA
J gene: TRBJ1-2
CDR3 length: 16
V gene: TRBV27
CDR3 protein: CASSLALGDTFYGYTF
CDR3 DNA: TGTGCCAGCAGTTTAGCCCTCGGGGACACTTTCTATGGCTACACCTTC

clone size: NA
D gene: NA
J gene: TRBJ2-1
CDR3 length: 13
V gene: TRBV15
CDR3 protein: CATSLTRGTEQFF
CDR3 DNA: TGTGCCACCAGCCTGACCCGGGGGACTGAGCAGTTCTTC

clone size: NA
D gene: NA
J gene: TRBJ1-2
CDR3 length: 15
V gene: TRBV28
CDR3 protein: CASKLPGRDEYGYTF
CDR3 DNA: TGTGCCAGCAAATTACCCGGGAGGGACGAGTATGGCTACACCTTC

clone size: NA
D gene: NA
J gene: TRBJ2-5
CDR3 length: 12
V gene: TRBV30
CDR3 protein: CAWREYQETQYF
CDR3 DNA: TGTGCCTGGAGGGAGTACCAAGAGACCCAGTACTTC

clone size: NA
D gene: NA
J gene: TRBJ2-1
CDR3 length: 16
V gene: TRBV6-6
CDR3 protein: CASSRQVGSSYNEQFF
CDR3 DNA: TGTGCCAGCAGTAGACAAGTGGGGAGCTCCTACAATGAGCAGTTCTTC

clone size: NA
D gene: NA
J gene: TRBJ1-1
CDR3 length: 14
V gene: TRBV6-6
CDR3 protein: CASSFRVPNTEAFF
CDR3 DNA: TGTGCCAGCAGCTTCAGGGTTCCAAACACTGAAGCTTTCTTT

clone size: once
D gene: TRBD1
J gene: TRBJ1-1
CDR3 length: 14
V gene: TRBV11-2
CDR3 protein: CASSLGQLNTEAFF
CDR3 DNA: TGTGCCAGCAGCCTGGGACAGCTTAACACTGAAGCTTTCTTT

clone size: NA
D gene: NA
J gene: TRBJ2-7
CDR3 length: 10
V gene: TRBV20-1
CDR3 protein: CSLLGHEQYF
CDR3 DNA: TGCAGTTTGCTAGGTCACGAGCAGTACTTC

clone size: NA
D gene: TRBD1
J gene: TRBJ1-4
CDR3 length: 15
V gene: TRBV29-1
CDR3 protein: CSPTLVEGADEKLFF
CDR3 DNA: TGCAGCCCCACCCTTGTAGAGGGGGCAGATGAAAAACTGTTTTTT

clone size: NA
D gene: NA
J gene: TRBJ2-7
CDR3 length: 12
V gene: TRBV6-2/TRBV6-3
CDR3 protein: CASSYSWTEQYF
CDR3 DNA: TGTGCCAGCAGTTACTCGTGGACAGAGCAGTACTTC

clone size: NA
D gene: TRBD2
J gene: TRBJ2-2
CDR3 length: 17
V gene: TRBV27
CDR3 protein: CASSLGSGGANTGELFF
CDR3 DNA: TGTGCCAGCAGTTTGGGTAGCGGGGGGGCGAACACCGGGGAGCTGTTTTTT

clone size: NA
D gene: TRBD1
J gene: TRBJ1-1
CDR3 length: 13
V gene: TRBV7-9
CDR3 protein: CASSAQGAIEAFF
CDR3 DNA: TGTGCCAGCAGCGCCCAGGGGGCTATTGAAGCTTTCTTT

clone size: NA
D gene: NA
J gene: TRBJ2-1
CDR3 length: 14
V gene: TRBV4-2
CDR3 protein: CASSQATGYNEQFF
CDR3 DNA: TGTGCCAGCAGCCAAGCAACTGGTTACAATGAGCAGTTCTTC

clone size: NA
D gene: TRBD2
J gene: TRBJ2-7
CDR3 length: 19
V gene: TRBV7-2
CDR3 protein: CASSPRGKRASGRSDEQYF
CDR3 DNA: TGTGCCAGCAGCCCGCGAGGGAAGAGGGCTAGCGGGAGGAGCGACGAGCAGTACTTC

clone size: NA
D gene: TRBD1
J gene: TRBJ1-2
CDR3 length: 12
V gene: TRBV27
CDR3 protein: CASLDRAGGYTF
CDR3 DNA: TGTGCCTCTCTCGACAGGGCGGGCGGCTACACCTTC

clone size: NA
D gene: TRBD1
J gene: TRBJ2-1
CDR3 length: 16
V gene: TRBV4-3
CDR3 protein: CASSQVTGQGRNEQFF
CDR3 DNA: TGCGCCAGCAGCCAAGTTACCGGACAGGGGCGGAATGAGCAGTTCTTC

clone size: NA
D gene: TRBD2
J gene: TRBJ2-7
CDR3 length: 13
V gene: TRBV30
CDR3 protein: CAWGLAATYEQYF
CDR3 DNA: TGTGCCTGGGGACTAGCGGCCACCTACGAGCAGTACTTC

clone size: NA
D gene: NA
J gene: TRBJ2-5
CDR3 length: 13
V gene: TRBV3-1/TRBV3-2
CDR3 protein: CASSQWGGGTQYF
CDR3 DNA: TGTGCCAGCAGCCAATGGGGAGGGGGGACCCAGTACTTC

clone size: once
D gene: NA
J gene: TRBJ2-5
CDR3 length: 14
V gene: TRBV19
CDR3 protein: CASSMGPAQETQYF
CDR3 DNA: TGTGCCAGTAGTATGGGGCCAGCTCAAGAGACCCAGTACTTC

clone size: NA
D gene: NA
J gene: TRBJ1-4
CDR3 length: 14
V gene: TRBV6-5
CDR3 protein: CASISLKASEKLFF
CDR3 DNA: TGTGCCAGCATTTCGTTAAAGGCTAGCGAAAAACTGTTTTTT

clone size: NA
D gene: NA
J gene: TRBJ2-3
CDR3 length: 11
V gene: TRBV6-2/TRBV6-3
CDR3 protein: CASSIGDTQYF
CDR3 DNA: TGTGCCAGCAGCATCGGAGATACGCAGTATTTT

clone size: NA
D gene: NA
J gene: TRBJ1-2
CDR3 length: 14
V gene: TRBV6-2/TRBV6-3
CDR3 protein: CASSYPGRGDGYTF
CDR3 DNA: TGTGCCAGCAGTTACCCCGGCCGCGGGGACGGCTACACCTTC

clone size: NA
D gene: TRBD1
J gene: TRBJ2-7
CDR3 length: 16
V gene: TRBV28
CDR3 protein: CASSSGTGTGAGEQYF
CDR3 DNA: TGTGCCAGCAGTTCCGGTACCGGGACAGGGGCGGGGGAGCAGTACTTC

clone size: once
D gene: TRBD1
J gene: TRBJ1-6
CDR3 length: 15
V gene: TRBV13
CDR3 protein: CASSPEGQGNSPLHF
CDR3 DNA: TGTGCCAGCAGCCCCGAGGGACAGGGGAATTCACCCCTCCACTTT

clone size: once
D gene: NA
J gene: TRBJ2-5
CDR3 length: 15
V gene: TRBV7-5
CDR3 protein: CARSDHRGYQETQYF
CDR3 DNA: TGTGCCAGAAGCGACCACAGGGGGTACCAAGAGACCCAGTACTTC

clone size: NA
D gene: TRBD2
J gene: TRBJ2-5
CDR3 length: 14
V gene: TRBV5-1
CDR3 protein: CASSLSGGQETQYF
CDR3 DNA: TGCGCCAGCAGCTTGTCGGGGGGTCAAGAGACCCAGTACTTC

clone size: NA
D gene: NA
J gene: TRBJ1-2
CDR3 length: 14
V gene: TRBV2
CDR3 protein: CASREGSLNYGYTF
CDR3 DNA: TGTGCCAGCAGGGAGGGCTCCCTGAACTATGGCTACACCTTC